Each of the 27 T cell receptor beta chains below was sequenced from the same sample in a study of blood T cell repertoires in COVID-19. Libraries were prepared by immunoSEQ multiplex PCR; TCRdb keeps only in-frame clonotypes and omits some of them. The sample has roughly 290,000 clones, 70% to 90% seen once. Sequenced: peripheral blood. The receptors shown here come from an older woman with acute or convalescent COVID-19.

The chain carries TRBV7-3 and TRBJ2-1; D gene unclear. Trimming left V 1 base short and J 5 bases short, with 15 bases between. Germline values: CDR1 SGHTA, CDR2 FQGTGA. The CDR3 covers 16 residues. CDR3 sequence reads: CASSLRSIGSNNEQFF. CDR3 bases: TGTGCCAGCAGCTTAAGGAGCATTGGCAGCAACAATGAGCAGTTCTTC.

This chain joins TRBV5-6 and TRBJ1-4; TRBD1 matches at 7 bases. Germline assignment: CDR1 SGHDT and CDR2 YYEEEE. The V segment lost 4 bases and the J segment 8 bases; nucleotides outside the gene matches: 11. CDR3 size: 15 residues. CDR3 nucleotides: TGTGCCAGCAGCCCACAAAACAACAGGGGCGAAAAACTGTTTTTT. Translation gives CASSPQNNRGEKLFF.

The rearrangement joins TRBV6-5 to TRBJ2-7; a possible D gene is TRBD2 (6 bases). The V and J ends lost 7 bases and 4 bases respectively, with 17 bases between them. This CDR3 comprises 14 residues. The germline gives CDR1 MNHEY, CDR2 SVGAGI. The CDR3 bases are TGTGCCAGCACCGAATGGACTACTGGGTACGAGCAGTACTTC. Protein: CASTEWTTGYEQYF.

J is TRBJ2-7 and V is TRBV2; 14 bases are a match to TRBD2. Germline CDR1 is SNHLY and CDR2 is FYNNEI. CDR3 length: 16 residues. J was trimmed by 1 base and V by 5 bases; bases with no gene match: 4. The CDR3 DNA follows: TGTGCCAGCAGTCTCGGACTAGCGGGGGGTTCCTACGAGCAGTACTTC. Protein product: CASSLGLAGGSYEQYF.

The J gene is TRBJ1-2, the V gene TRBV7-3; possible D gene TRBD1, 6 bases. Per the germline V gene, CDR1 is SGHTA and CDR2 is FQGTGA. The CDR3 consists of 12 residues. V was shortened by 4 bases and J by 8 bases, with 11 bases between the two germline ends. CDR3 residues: CASSSGGGGYTF. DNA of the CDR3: TGTGCCAGCAGCTCGGGAGGGGGAGGCTACACCTTC.

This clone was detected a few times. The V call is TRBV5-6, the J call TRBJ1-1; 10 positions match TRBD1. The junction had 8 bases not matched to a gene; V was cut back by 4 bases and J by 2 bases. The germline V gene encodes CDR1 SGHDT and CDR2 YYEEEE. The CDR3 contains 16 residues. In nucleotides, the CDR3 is TGTGCCAGCAGCCCTAGCGGGACAGGGGATAACACTGAAGCTTTCTTT. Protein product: CASSPSGTGDNTEAFF.

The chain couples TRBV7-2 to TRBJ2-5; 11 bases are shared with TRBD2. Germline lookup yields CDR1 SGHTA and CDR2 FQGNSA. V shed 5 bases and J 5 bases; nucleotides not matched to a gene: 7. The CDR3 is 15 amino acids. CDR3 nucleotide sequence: TGTGCCAGCAGCCCTATAGCGGGAGGGCTGGAGACCCAGTACTTC. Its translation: CASSPIAGGLETQYF.

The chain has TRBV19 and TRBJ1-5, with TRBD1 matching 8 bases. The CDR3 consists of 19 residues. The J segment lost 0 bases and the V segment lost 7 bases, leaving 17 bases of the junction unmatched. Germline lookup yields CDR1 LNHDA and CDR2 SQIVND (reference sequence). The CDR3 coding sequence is TGTGCCAGTACCCCCTCCGGGACAGGAGCTCTCTCTAGCAATCAGCCCCAGCATTTT. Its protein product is CASTPSGTGALSSNQPQHF.

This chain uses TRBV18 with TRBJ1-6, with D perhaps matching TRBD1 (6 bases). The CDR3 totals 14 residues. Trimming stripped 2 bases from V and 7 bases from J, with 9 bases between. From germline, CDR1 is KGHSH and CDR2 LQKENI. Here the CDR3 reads CASSPDRMNSPLHF. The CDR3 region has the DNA TGTGCCAGCTCACCAGACAGGATGAATTCACCCCTCCACTTT.

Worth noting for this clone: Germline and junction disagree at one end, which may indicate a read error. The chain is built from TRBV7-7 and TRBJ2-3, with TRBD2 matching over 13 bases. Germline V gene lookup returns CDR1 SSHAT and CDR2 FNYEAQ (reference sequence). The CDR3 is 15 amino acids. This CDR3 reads CASSPGLAGVDTQYF. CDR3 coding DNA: TGTGCTAGCAGCCCCGGACTAGCGGGAGTAGATACGCAGTATTTT.

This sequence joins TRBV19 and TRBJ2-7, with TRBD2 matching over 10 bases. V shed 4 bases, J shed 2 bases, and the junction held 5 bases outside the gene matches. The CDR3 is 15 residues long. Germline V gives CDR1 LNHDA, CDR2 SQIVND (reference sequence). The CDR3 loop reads CASSTTSGDTYEQYF. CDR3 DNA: TGTGCCAGTAGTACAACTAGCGGGGATACCTACGAGCAGTACTTC.

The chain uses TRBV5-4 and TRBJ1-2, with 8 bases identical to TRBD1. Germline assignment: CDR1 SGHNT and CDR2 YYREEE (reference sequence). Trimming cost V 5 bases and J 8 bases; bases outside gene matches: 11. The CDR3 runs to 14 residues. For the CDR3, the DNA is TGTGCCAGCAGGCCCGACAGGGGCGCCTGGGGCTACACCTTC. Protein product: CASRPDRGAWGYTF.

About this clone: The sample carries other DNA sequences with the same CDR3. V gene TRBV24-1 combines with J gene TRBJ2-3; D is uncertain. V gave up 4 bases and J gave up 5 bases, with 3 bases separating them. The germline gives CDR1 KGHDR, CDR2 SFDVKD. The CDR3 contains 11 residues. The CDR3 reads CATSDRDTQYF. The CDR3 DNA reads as TGTGCCACCAGTGACAGAGATACGCAGTATTTT.

The CDR3 DNA reads TGTGCCAGTAGTATAAGGGCGGGACAGGGCAACTCTGGGGCCAACGTCCTGACTTTC. Its protein is CASSIRAGQGNSGANVLTF. The chain recombines TRBV19 with TRBJ2-6; 9 bases fit TRBD1. Trimming took 2 bases from V and 0 from J; bases not matched to a gene: 8. CDR1 and CDR2 from the germline V gene are LNHDA and SQIVND (reference sequence). CDR3 size: 19 residues.

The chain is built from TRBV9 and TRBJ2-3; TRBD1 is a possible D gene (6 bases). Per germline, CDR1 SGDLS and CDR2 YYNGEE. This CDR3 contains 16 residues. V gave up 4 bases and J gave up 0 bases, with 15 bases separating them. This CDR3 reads CASSPEGRGSTDTQYF. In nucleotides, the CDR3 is TGTGCCAGCAGCCCCGAGGGCAGGGGAAGCACAGATACGCAGTATTTT.

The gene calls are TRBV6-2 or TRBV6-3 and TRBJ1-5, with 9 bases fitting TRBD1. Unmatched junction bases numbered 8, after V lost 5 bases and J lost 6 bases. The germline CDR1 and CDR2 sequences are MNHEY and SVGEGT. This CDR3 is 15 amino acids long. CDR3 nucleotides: TGTGCCAGCAGTCAAAGGACAGGGGCGACTCAGCCCCAGCATTTT. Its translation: CASSQRTGATQPQHF.

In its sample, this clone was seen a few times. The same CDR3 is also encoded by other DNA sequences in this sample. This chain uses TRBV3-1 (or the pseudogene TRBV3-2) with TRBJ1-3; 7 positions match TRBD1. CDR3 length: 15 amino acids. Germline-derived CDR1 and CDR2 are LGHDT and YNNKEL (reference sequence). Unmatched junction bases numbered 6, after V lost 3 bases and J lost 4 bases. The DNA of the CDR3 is TGTGCCAGCAGCCACCGACAGGGATCAGGAAACACCATATATTTT. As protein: CASSHRQGSGNTIYF.

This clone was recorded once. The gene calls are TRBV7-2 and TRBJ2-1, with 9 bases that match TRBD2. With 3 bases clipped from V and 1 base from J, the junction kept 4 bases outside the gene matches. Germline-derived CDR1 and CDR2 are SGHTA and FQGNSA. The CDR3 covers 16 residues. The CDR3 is CASSFLAGSSYNEQFF. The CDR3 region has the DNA TGTGCCAGCAGCTTCCTAGCGGGGTCGTCCTACAATGAGCAGTTCTTC.

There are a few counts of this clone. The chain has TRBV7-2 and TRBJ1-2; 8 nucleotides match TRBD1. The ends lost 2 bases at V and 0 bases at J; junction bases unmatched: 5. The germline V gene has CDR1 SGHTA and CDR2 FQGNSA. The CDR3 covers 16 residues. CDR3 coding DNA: TGTGCCAGCAGCTTATTCGCAGGGGGCTCTAACTATGGCTACACCTTC. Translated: CASSLFAGGSNYGYTF.

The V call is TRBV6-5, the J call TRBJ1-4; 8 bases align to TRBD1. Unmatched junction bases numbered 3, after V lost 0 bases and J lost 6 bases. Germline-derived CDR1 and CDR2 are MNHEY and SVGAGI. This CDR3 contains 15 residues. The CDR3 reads CASSYSPGGYEKLFF. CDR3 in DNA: TGTGCCAGCAGTTACTCGCCAGGGGGCTATGAAAAACTGTTTTTT.

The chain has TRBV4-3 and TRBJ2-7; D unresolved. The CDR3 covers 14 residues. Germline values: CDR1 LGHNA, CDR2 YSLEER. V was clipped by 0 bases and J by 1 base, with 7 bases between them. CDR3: CASSQDLESYEQYF. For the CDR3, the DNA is TGCGCCAGCAGCCAAGATTTAGAGTCCTACGAGCAGTACTTC.

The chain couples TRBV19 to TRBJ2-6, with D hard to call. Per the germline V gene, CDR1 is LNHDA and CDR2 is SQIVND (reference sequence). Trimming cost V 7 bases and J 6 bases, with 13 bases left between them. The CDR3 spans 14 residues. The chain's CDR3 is CASTPFGLANVLTF. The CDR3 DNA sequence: TGTGCCAGTACTCCTTTCGGGTTGGCCAACGTCCTGACTTTC.

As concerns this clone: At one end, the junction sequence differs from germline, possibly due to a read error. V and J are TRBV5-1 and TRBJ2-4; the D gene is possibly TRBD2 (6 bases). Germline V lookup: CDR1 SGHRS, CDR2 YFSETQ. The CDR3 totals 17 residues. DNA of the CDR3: TGCGCCGGCAGCTTGGTTACGGGGGAAGTAGCCAAAAACATTCAGTACTTC. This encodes CAGSLVTGEVAKNIQYF.

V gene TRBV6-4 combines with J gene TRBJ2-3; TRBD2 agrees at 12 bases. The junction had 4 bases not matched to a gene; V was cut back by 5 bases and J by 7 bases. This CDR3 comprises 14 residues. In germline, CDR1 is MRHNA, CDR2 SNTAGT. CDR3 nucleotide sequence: TGTGCCAGCAGTTCGACTAGCGGGAGCCATACGCAGTATTTT. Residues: CASSSTSGSHTQYF.

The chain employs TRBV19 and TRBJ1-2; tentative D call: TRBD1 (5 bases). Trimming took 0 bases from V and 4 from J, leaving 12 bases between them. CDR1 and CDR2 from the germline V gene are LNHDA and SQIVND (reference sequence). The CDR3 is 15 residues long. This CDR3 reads CASSIDLQATYGYTF. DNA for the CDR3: TGTGCCAGTAGTATAGATCTACAGGCCACCTATGGCTACACCTTC.

CDR3 bases: TGTGCCAGCAGCTTGGCGGGGATGTCCTACGAGCAGTACTTC. Amino acids: CASSLAGMSYEQYF. This chain uses TRBV7-9 with TRBJ2-7; perhaps TRBD2 as D (6 bases). The V gene's germline CDR1 is SEHNR and CDR2 FQNEAQ (reference sequence). Trimming took 3 bases from V and 1 from J, leaving 10 bases between them. The CDR3 has 14 amino acids. The full variable domain, its missing parts supplied by reference TRBV7-9 and TRBJ2-7, is DTGVSQNPRHKITKRGQNVTFRCDPISEHNRLYWYRQTLGQGPEFLTYFQNEAQLEKSRLLSDRFSAERPKGSFSTLEIQRTEQGDSAMYLCASSLAGMSYEQYFGPGTRLTVT.

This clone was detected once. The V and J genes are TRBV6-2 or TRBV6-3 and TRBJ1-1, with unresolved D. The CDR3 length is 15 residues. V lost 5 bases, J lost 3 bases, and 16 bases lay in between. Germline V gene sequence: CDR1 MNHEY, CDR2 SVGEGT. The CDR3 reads CASSRENWVDTEAFF. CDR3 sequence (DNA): TGTGCCAGCAGTAGGGAGAACTGGGTGGACACTGAAGCTTTCTTT.